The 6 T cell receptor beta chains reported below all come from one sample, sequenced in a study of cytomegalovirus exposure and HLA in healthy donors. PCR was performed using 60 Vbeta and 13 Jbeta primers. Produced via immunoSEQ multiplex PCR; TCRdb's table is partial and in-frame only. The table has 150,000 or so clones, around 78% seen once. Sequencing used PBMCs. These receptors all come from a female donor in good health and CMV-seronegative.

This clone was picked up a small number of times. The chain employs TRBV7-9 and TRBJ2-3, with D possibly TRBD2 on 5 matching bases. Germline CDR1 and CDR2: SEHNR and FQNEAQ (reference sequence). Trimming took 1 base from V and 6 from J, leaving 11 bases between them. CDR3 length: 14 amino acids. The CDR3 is CASSLVTIGDTQYF. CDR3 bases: TGTGCCAGCAGCTTAGTGACTATAGGTGATACGCAGTATTTT.

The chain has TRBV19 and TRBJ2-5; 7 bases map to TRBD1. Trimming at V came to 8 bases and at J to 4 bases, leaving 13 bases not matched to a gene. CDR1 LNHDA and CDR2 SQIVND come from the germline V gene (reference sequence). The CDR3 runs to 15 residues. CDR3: CASAPGTVVLETQYF. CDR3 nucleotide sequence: TGTGCCAGTGCCCCCGGGACAGTGGTTTTAGAGACCCAGTACTTC.

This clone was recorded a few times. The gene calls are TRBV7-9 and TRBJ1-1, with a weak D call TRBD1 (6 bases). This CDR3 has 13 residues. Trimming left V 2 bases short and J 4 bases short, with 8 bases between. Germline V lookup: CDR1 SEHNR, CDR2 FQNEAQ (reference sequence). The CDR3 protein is CASSLQGSTEAFF. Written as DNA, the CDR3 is TGTGCCAGCAGCTTACAGGGGAGCACTGAAGCTTTCTTT.

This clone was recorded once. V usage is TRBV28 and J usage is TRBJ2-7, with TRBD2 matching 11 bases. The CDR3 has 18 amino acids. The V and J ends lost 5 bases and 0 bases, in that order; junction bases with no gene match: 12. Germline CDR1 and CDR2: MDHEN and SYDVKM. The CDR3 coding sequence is TGTGCCAGCAGTCGGGGGACTAGCGGAGACCCAAGCTCCTACGAGCAGTACTTC. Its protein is CASSRGTSGDPSSYEQYF.

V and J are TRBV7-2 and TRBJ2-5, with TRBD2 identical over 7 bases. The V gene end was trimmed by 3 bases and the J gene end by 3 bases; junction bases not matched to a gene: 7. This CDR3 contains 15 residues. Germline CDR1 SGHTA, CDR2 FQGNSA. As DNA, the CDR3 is TGTGCCAGCAGCTTCCCCCCTAGCGGAGAAGAGACCCAGTACTTC. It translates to CASSFPPSGEETQYF.

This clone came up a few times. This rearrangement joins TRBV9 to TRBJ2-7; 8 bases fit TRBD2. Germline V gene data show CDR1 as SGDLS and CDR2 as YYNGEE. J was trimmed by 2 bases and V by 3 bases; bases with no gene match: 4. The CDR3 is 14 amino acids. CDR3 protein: CASSAGLAAYEQYF. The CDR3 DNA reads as TGTGCCAGCAGCGCCGGACTAGCTGCCTACGAGCAGTACTTC.